Presented here are 11 T cell receptor beta chains from one specimen sequenced in a study of beta chain features in type 1 diabetes. General study points: Type 1 diabetes patients had moderately but significantly shorter TCRB CDR3s in all four CD4+ subsets.

Their antigens are not known. Investigators reverse transcribed all isolated RNA, so they sequenced expressed TCRB transcripts. Generated by immunoSEQ multiplex PCR, the TCRdb table keeps only in-frame clones and is missing some. This sample has a few hundred thousand clones; roughly 13% occur once, and the top ten carry roughly 0.015%. The sequenced sample was naive CD4+ T cells from blood. These receptors all come from a woman aged 18-30 years with type 1 diabetes.

This clone was detected a few times. V usage is TRBV6-5 and J usage is TRBJ2-2; unclear D gene. Germline CDR1 is MNHEY and CDR2 is SVGAGI. Between the trimmed V and J ends, which lost 8 bases and 0 bases, there was a span of 7 bases. The CDR3 length is 13 residues. The CDR3 nucleotides are TGTGCCAGCTGGCCAGCGAACACCGGGGAGCTGTTTTTT. Translated: CASWPANTGELFF.

The genes are TRBV27 and TRBJ2-1, with TRBD2 matching over 7 bases. Germline V gene lookup returns CDR1 MNHEY and CDR2 SMNVEV (reference sequence). The length of the CDR3 is 16 residues. Trimming took 5 bases from V and 1 from J; bases not matched to a gene: 8. The CDR3 spells CASSRWAGASYNEQFF. CDR3 nucleotides: TGTGCCAGCAGTCGCTGGGCGGGAGCGTCCTACAATGAGCAGTTCTTC.

This clone was counted only a few times. J is TRBJ2-7 and V is TRBV11-2, with D maybe TRBD2 (6 bases). Trimming stripped 0 bases from V and 3 bases from J, with 9 bases between. Germline CDR1 and CDR2: SGHAT and FQNNGV. The CDR3 totals 14 residues. The CDR3 here is CASSLDGGNYEQYF. CDR3 sequence (DNA): TGTGCCAGCAGCTTAGATGGGGGGAACTACGAGCAGTACTTC. The full variable domain, rest sourced from reference TRBV11-2 and TRBJ2-7, is EAGVAQSPRYKIIEKRQSVAFWCNPISGHATLYWYQQILGQGPKLLIQFQNNGVVDDSQLPKDRFSAERLKGVDSTLKIQPAKLEDSAVYLCASSLDGGNYEQYFGPGTRLTVT.

This rearrangement joins TRBV11-2 to TRBJ2-5, with D tentatively TRBD1 (5 bases). With 4 bases removed from V and 1 base from J, the gap between germline ends came to 13 bases. The CDR3 extends over 15 amino acids. In germline, CDR1 is SGHAT, CDR2 FQNNGV. CDR3 coding DNA: TGTGCCAGCAGCTCCTATCAGGGTGCCCAAGAGACCCAGTACTTC. Its protein is CASSSYQGAQETQYF.

This chain links TRBV12-5 with TRBJ1-2, with D tentatively TRBD1 (6 bases). The V and J ends lost 0 bases and 1 base respectively, with 15 bases between them. The CDR3 is 17 residues long. Germline assignment: CDR1 LGHNT and CDR2 FRNRAP. The CDR3 is CASGLVLLGRGNYGYTF. The CDR3 DNA sequence: TGTGCTAGTGGTTTGGTACTGTTGGGCAGGGGTAACTATGGCTACACCTTC.

The table lists this clone with a few counts. This chain connects TRBV5-4 to TRBJ1-2; D is uncertain. Between the trimmed V and J ends, which lost 4 bases and 2 bases, there was a span of 9 bases. The CDR3 extends over 13 amino acids. Per the germline V gene, CDR1 is SGHNT and CDR2 is YYREEE (reference sequence). The CDR3 sequence: CASSPDKNYGYTF. DNA of the CDR3: TGTGCCAGCAGCCCCGACAAGAACTATGGCTACACCTTC.

This chain joins TRBV5-1 and TRBJ2-1; TRBD1 matches 7 bases. CDR1 and CDR2 (germline): SGHRS, YFSETQ. With V trimmed by 0 bases and J by 4 bases, 4 bases remained unmatched. The CDR3 consists of 15 residues. CDR3 sequence (DNA): TGCGCCAGCAGCTTGGCACAGGGGTCGTACAATGAGCAGTTCTTC. Protein: CASSLAQGSYNEQFF.

The chain carries TRBV7-7 and TRBJ2-3; 8 bases are a match to TRBD2. This CDR3 has 16 amino acids. The germline V gene encodes CDR1 SSHAT and CDR2 FNYEAQ (reference sequence). With 1 base clipped from V and 0 bases from J, the junction kept 3 bases outside the gene matches. CDR3 sequence reads: CASSLGSSGSTDTQYF. The DNA of the CDR3 is TGTGCCAGCAGCTTAGGGTCTAGCGGGAGCACAGATACGCAGTATTTT.

This clone turned up a few times. The J gene is TRBJ2-2, the V gene TRBV5-1; D is perhaps TRBD1 (6 bases). CDR1 is SGHRS and CDR2 is YFSETQ in the germline V gene. V was cut by 4 bases and J by 1 base, with 14 bases left in between. This CDR3 comprises 16 residues. The CDR3 DNA is TGCGCCAGCAGCCTACGACAGGCACTGAACACCGGGGAGCTGTTTTTT. As protein: CASSLRQALNTGELFF.

This clone was detected a few times. CDR3 DNA sequence: TGTGCCAGCAGTCCCCAGGGTCGGGAGTATTTT. It yields the protein CASSPQGREYF. The V and J genes are TRBV27 and TRBJ2-3, with a tentative D call TRBD1 (5 bases). Per germline, CDR1 MNHEY and CDR2 SMNVEV (reference sequence). V lost 5 bases and J lost 13, with 13 bases in between. The CDR3 spans 11 residues.

This clone was observed a handful of times. This chain uses TRBV5-4 with TRBJ2-7, with 9 bases matching TRBD1. The CDR3 has 16 amino acids. V lost 0 bases to trimming and J lost 7 bases; unmatched junction nucleotides: 11. Germline V gives CDR1 SGHNT, CDR2 YYREEE (reference sequence). The CDR3 is CASSLGRTGALREQYF. CDR3 nucleotides: TGTGCCAGCAGCTTGGGGAGGACAGGGGCCCTTAGGGAGCAGTACTTC. The whole variable domain, filled in from reference TRBV5-4 and TRBJ2-7, reads ETGVTQSPTHLIKTRGQQVTLRCSSQSGHNTVSWYQQALGQGPQFIFQYYREEENGRGNFPPRFSGLQFPNYSSELNVNALELDDSALYLCASSLGRTGALREQYFGPGTRLTVT.